This T cell receptor (beta chain) derives from a study of control samples from healthy donors and cancer patients (dated by TCRdb to the early 2020s). This clone has only one observation. It has no known antigen specificity. No qualities accompany the bases; no much larger clone lies one base away. The CDR3 starts with the cysteine, ends with the phenylalanine, and has 15 residues. This entry keeps only the CDR3 DNA: 45 bases, framed from base 1. CDR1 and CDR2, per the germline V gene, are SGHTA and FQGNSA. Unmatched junction bases come to 1, with V trimmed by 2 bases and J by 1 base. Libraries were constructed by the immunoSEQ multiplex PCR assay. Here the immuneACCESS table is served through TCRdb, limited to in-frame sequences with V and J called. Missing clones are a known gap in these copies; in checked studies unresolved V genes cover under half, and the rest lacks a known reason. The sample data list approximately 2,300 clones, and approximately 96% of these were observed just once. The top ten clonotypes cover 11% of the sample.

Material for sequencing was PBMCs. The receptor's source is a man aged 70 or older with colorectal cancer. Recombination joined TRBV7-2 with TRBJ2-7; TRBD2 matches 11 bases in the middle. The DNA is TGTGCCAGCAGCTTACTAGCGGGGGGATCCTACGAGCAGTACTTC. This is translated as CASSLLAGGSYEQYF.